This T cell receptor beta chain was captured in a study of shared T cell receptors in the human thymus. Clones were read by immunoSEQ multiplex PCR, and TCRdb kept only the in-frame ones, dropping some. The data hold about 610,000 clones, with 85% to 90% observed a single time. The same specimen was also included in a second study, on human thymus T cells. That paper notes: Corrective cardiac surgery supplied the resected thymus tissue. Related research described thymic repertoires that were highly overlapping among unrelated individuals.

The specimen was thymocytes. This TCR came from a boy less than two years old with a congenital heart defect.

The DNA of the CDR3 is TGTGCCAGCAGTCAACCCGGAGAGAGGGCTGGAGAGACCCAGTACTTC. It translates to CASSQPGERAGETQYF. The rearrangement links TRBV27 to TRBJ2-5, with TRBD2 as a possible D gene (5 bases). Deletions cut 5 bases from V and 4 bases from J, with 20 bases between. This CDR3 comprises 16 residues. The germline V gene encodes CDR1 MNHEY and CDR2 SMNVEV (reference sequence).